This TCR beta chain comes out of a study of blood T cell repertoires in COVID-19. Looking at the study overall: Samples of COVID-19 (acute and convalescent) were obtained from the United States, Italy and Spain.

Germline CDR1 SGHNT, CDR2 YYREEE (reference sequence). This CDR3 has 14 amino acids. The germline V and J ends were trimmed by 0 bases and 0 bases, with 6 bases remaining between them. Original methodology: It was from reference gene primer amplification that nucleated cell counts were estimated. Clones were read by immunoSEQ multiplex PCR, and TCRdb kept only the in-frame ones, dropping some. V and J calls and clone size are given by that table; D and trimming were obtained from the DNA. This table has some 24,000 clones, nearly 90% appearing once. The chain recombines TRBV5-4 with TRBJ1-1; D is undetermined. The sequence was obtained from a man aged 65 to 79 with acute or convalescent COVID-19. Sequencing was done on a sample of peripheral blood. The CDR3 sequence: CASSLEQMNTEAFF. The CDR3 nucleotides read TGTGCCAGCAGCTTGGAACAAATGAACACTGAAGCTTTCTTT.